Shown below are 17 T cell receptor beta chains from a single sample sequenced in a study of blood T cell repertoires in COVID-19. Produced via immunoSEQ multiplex PCR; TCRdb's table is partial and in-frame only. This sample yields around 320,000 clones, of which roughly 87% are seen a single time; roughly 2.3% belongs to the top ten. Sequenced material: peripheral blood. The source is a man aged 18-30 years with active or convalescent COVID-19.

V usage is TRBV7-9 and J usage is TRBJ1-4; 9 nucleotides match TRBD1. The CDR3 has 16 amino acids. Germline lookup yields CDR1 SEHNR and CDR2 FQNEAQ (reference sequence). With V trimmed by 4 bases and J by 8 bases, 11 bases remained unmatched. The CDR3 nucleotides read TGTGCCAGCAGCTCCCCCGGGTGGACAGGGGAGGAAAAACTGTTTTTT. This encodes CASSSPGWTGEEKLFF.

J is TRBJ2-6 and V is TRBV28; 11 nucleotides agree with TRBD1. This CDR3 has 16 residues. Germline CDR1 and CDR2: MDHEN and SYDVKM. CDR3 DNA: TGTTCCACCGGGACAGGGGGTTTTTCTGGGGCCAACGTCCTGACTTTC. Protein product: CSTGTGGFSGANVLTF.

The rearrangement links TRBV27 to TRBJ1-2; 9 bases align to TRBD1. CDR3 size: 15 residues. Germline V lookup: CDR1 MNHEY, CDR2 SMNVEV (reference sequence). V lost 3 bases to trimming and J lost 2 bases; unmatched junction nucleotides: 4. The CDR3, as DNA: TGTGCCAGCAGTTTCGGGACAGGGCTGAACTATGGCTACACCTTC. Amino acid sequence: CASSFGTGLNYGYTF.

The rearrangement joins TRBV6-5 to TRBJ2-3; 12 nucleotides line up with TRBD2. V lost 4 bases to trimming and J lost 4 bases; unmatched junction nucleotides: 6. Germline V lookup: CDR1 MNHEY, CDR2 SVGAGI. The CDR3 loop spans 16 amino acids. The CDR3 region has the DNA TGTGCCAGCAGTTTGACTAGCGGGAGAGGTTCAGATACGCAGTATTTT. Translating gives CASSLTSGRGSDTQYF.

This clone was seen once. V and J are TRBV4-1 and TRBJ2-4; 13 bases match TRBD2. Germline CDR1 reads MGHRA; CDR2 reads YSYEKL. This CDR3 comprises 21 residues. V gave up 3 bases and J gave up 1 base; unmatched junction bases: 15. Here the CDR3 DNA reads TGCGCCAGCAGCCATCTAGGACTAGCGGGGGCCTTAAAGGGGGCCAAAAACATTCAGTACTTC. Residues: CASSHLGLAGALKGAKNIQYF.

This clone appeared once. The chain carries TRBV27 and TRBJ2-3; 9 nucleotides line up with TRBD2. V was pared by 7 bases and J by 4 bases, with 6 bases of the junction left unmatched. The CDR3 totals 14 residues. Looked up from germline, CDR1 is MNHEY and CDR2 is SMNVEV (reference sequence). The CDR3 sequence is CASTFSGSADTQYF. The CDR3 coding sequence is TGTGCCAGCACCTTTAGCGGGAGTGCAGATACGCAGTATTTT.

V gene TRBV5-1 combines with J gene TRBJ1-4; 11 nucleotides match TRBD1. Germline CDR1 is SGHRS and CDR2 is YFSETQ. The length of the CDR3 is 15 residues. V lost 4 bases to trimming and J lost 15 bases; unmatched junction nucleotides: 14. The CDR3 DNA reads TGCGCCAGCAGCCCTGGGGACAGGGGGATGAAAACGTTGTTTTTT. It yields the protein CASSPGDRGMKTLFF.

V gene TRBV19 combines with J gene TRBJ2-2, with 9 bases fitting TRBD2. With V trimmed by 8 bases and J by 3 bases, 13 bases remained unmatched. Per the germline V gene, CDR1 is LNHDA and CDR2 is SQIVND (reference sequence). The length of the CDR3 is 17 residues. The CDR3 loop reads CASSAWGGGRDTGELFF. As DNA, the CDR3 is TGTGCCAGTTCAGCCTGGGGTGGCGGGAGGGACACCGGGGAGCTGTTTTTT. The full variable domain, completed using reference TRBV19 and TRBJ2-2, is DGGITQSPKYLFRKEGQNVTLSCEQNLNHDAMYWYRQDPGQGLRLIYYSQIVNDFQKGDIAEGYSVSREKKESFPLTVTSAQKNPTAFYLCASSAWGGGRDTGELFFGEGSRLTVL.

The chain couples TRBV2 to TRBJ2-3; a possible D gene is TRBD2 (7 bases). The V end was cut by 11 bases, the J end by 4 bases, with 13 bases between. The CDR3 spans 12 residues. Germline-derived CDR1 and CDR2 are SNHLY and FYNNEI. The CDR3 DNA reads as TGTGCCTGTTGGGAGGGGGCAGATACGCAGTATTTT. This translates into CACWEGADTQYF.

The chain has TRBV4-3 and TRBJ1-1; TRBD1 aligns across 9 bases. The CDR3 runs to 16 residues. J gave up 3 bases and V 0 bases, and 5 bases lay outside the gene matches. The V gene's germline CDR1 is LGHNA and CDR2 YSLEER. The CDR3 loop reads CASSQDRTGAHTEAFF. CDR3 nucleotide sequence: TGCGCCAGCAGCCAAGACCGGACAGGGGCTCACACTGAAGCTTTCTTT.

The V gene is TRBV11-2, the J gene TRBJ1-3; D unresolved. V shed 2 bases and J shed 0 bases, with 11 bases lying between them. CDR1 is SGHAT, CDR2 FQNNGV, per germline. The CDR3 has 16 amino acids. The CDR3 DNA follows: TGTGCCAGCAGCTTAAGGTTAGGAGACTCTGGAAACACCATATATTTT. Its translation is CASSLRLGDSGNTIYF.

The CDR3 DNA follows: TGTGCCAGCTCACCGCTAATTGGGAGGGACCAAGAGACCCAGTACTTC. Its protein is CASSPLIGRDQETQYF. The chain has TRBV18 and TRBJ2-5; 7 bases line up with TRBD2. The V gene end was trimmed by 3 bases and the J gene end by 0 bases; junction bases not matched to a gene: 7. CDR1 is KGHSH, CDR2 LQKENI, per germline. CDR3 length equals 16 residues.

The chain combines TRBV27 with TRBJ2-5; D perhaps matches TRBD2 (6 bases). Germline CDR1 MNHEY, CDR2 SMNVEV (reference sequence). CDR3 length: 15 amino acids. Deletions cut 2 bases from V and 2 bases from J, with 12 bases between. The CDR3 DNA reads as TGTGCCAGCAGTTTAGGACTAACAACACAAGAGACCCAGTACTTC. Translating it yields CASSLGLTTQETQYF.

The J gene is TRBJ1-4, the V gene TRBV21-1; TRBD1 was called by the table and not checked on the DNA. TRBV21-1 is recorded as a pseudogene. The CDR3 totals 12 residues. CDR3 nucleotides: TGTGCCAGCACCGGACAGGGGGAAAAACTGTTTTTT. This codes for CASTGQGEKLFF.

CDR3: CASSQKTTSDSGNTIYF. In DNA form, the CDR3 reads TGTGCCAGCAGCCAAAAAACTACATCGGACTCTGGAAACACCATATATTTT. The chain has TRBV3-1 (or the pseudogene TRBV3-2) and TRBJ1-3; D not certain. This CDR3 is built from 17 residues. V lost 2 bases to trimming and J lost 0 bases, with 14 bases between them. Germline V gives CDR1 LGHDT, CDR2 YNNKEL (reference sequence).

The CDR3 is CASSHHTSTDTQYF. CDR3 DNA sequence: TGTGCCAGCAGCCACCACACTAGTACAGATACGCAGTATTTT. The chain uses TRBV7-9 and TRBJ2-3; weak D call: TRBD2 (5 bases). Germline CDR1 SEHNR, CDR2 FQNEAQ (reference sequence). The CDR3 runs to 14 residues. V was shortened by 5 bases and J by 3 bases, with 12 bases between the two germline ends.

This clone was seen just once. The rearrangement joins TRBV5-4 to TRBJ1-6; tentatively, D is TRBD1 (6 bases). V lost 0 bases and J lost 2, with 9 bases in between. Per the germline V gene, CDR1 is SGHNT and CDR2 is YYREEE (reference sequence). The CDR3 has 16 residues. CDR3 in amino acids: CASSLGAGAYNSPLHF. The CDR3, as DNA: TGTGCCAGCAGCTTGGGTGCAGGGGCCTATAATTCACCCCTCCACTTT.